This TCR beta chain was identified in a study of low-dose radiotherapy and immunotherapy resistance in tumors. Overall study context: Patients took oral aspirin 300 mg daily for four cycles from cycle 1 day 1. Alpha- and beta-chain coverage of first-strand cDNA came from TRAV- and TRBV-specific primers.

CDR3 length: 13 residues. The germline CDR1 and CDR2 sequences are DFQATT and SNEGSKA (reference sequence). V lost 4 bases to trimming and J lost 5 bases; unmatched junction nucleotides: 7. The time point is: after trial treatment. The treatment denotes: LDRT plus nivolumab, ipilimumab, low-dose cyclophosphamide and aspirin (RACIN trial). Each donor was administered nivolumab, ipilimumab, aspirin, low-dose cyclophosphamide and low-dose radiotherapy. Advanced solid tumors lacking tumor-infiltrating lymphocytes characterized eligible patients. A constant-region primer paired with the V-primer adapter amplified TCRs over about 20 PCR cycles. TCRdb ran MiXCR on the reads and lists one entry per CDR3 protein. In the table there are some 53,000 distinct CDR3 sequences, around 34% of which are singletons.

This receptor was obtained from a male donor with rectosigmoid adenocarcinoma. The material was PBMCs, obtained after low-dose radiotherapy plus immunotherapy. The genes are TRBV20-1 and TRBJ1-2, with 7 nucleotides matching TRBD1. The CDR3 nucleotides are TGCAGTGCTACTGACAGGGTGGGATATGGCTACACCTTC. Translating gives CSATDRVGYGYTF.